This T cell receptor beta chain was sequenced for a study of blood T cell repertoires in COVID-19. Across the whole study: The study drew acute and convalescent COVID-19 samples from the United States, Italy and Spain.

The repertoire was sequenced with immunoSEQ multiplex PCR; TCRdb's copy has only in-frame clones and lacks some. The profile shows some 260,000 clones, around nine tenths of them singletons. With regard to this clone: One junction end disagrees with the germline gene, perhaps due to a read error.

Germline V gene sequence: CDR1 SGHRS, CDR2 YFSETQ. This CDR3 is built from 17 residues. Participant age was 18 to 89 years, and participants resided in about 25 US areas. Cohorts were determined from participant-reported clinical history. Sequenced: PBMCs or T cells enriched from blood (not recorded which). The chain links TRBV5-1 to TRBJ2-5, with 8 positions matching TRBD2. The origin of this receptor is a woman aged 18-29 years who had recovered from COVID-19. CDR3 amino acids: CARSLAGGVKGGETQYF. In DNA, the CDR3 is TGCGCCCGCAGCTTGGCCGGGGGGGTGAAGGGCGGAGAGACCCAGTACTTC.